This entry lists 32 T cell receptor beta chains sequenced from one sample in a study of T cells in Graves' hyperthyroidism and ophthalmopathy. Template material for amplifying TCR beta CDR3 regions consisted of RNA transcripts. Carried out on the TCR CDR3, a first-round RT-PCR used the HTBI primer set. MiXCR, run by TCRdb on the multiplex PCR reads, gives a single entry per CDR3 protein. Altogether approximately 600,000 distinct CDR3 sequences are present, about a sixth being singletons, with the ten largest covering 3.8%. Material for sequencing was blood. The receptors here all came from a woman aged 25 to 45 with Graves' hyperthyroidism.

Only a few counts were recorded for this clonotype. This sequence joins TRBV10-3 and TRBJ1-1; 7 bases are shared with TRBD1. CDR1 ENHRY and CDR2 SYGVKD come from the germline V gene. The V and J ends lost 4 bases and 1 base, in that order; junction bases with no gene match: 6. This CDR3 is 15 amino acids long. The CDR3 loop is CAISGHRGRNTEAFF. Here the CDR3 DNA reads TGTGCCATCAGTGGCCACAGGGGCAGGAACACTGAAGCTTTCTTT.

This sequence joins TRBV6-1 and TRBJ1-6; no reliable D call. Trimming removed 8 bases from V and 4 bases from J, with 12 bases in between. Germline V lookup: CDR1 MNHNS, CDR2 SASEGT. This CDR3 has 14 residues. The CDR3 coding sequence is TGTGCCAGCCGTGGGGAGGCTTATAATTCACCCCTCCACTTT. Translated: CASRGEAYNSPLHF.

This clonotype has ten or more counts. The rearrangement joins TRBV2 to TRBJ2-1; D gene unclear. The CDR3 covers 13 residues. Trimming took 3 bases from V and 4 from J, leaving 7 bases between them. CDR1 SNHLY and CDR2 FYNNEI come from the germline V gene. As DNA, the CDR3 is TGTGCCAGCAGTGATATCTTGTACAATGAGCAGTTCTTC. Translated: CASSDILYNEQFF.

This clonotype was found many times. The chain couples TRBV6-1 to TRBJ2-1, with TRBD2 matching over 9 bases. Germline V gene lookup returns CDR1 MNHNS and CDR2 SASEGT. V dropped 6 bases and J dropped 8; count of bases not matched to a gene: 11. CDR3 length: 15 residues. The CDR3, as DNA: TGTGCCAGCAGGGGTGAGGAAGCGGGAGGTTATGAGCAGTTCTTC. Encoded protein: CASRGEEAGGYEQFF.

This clonotype was recorded many times. The chain has TRBV6-1 and TRBJ2-5, with 9 bases lining up with TRBD2. This CDR3 has 12 residues. V trimming: 6 bases; J trimming: 8 bases; junction bases outside the gene matches: 4. The germline gives CDR1 MNHNS, CDR2 SASEGT. The CDR3 DNA is TGTGCCAGCAGGGATAGCGGGGGTACCCAGTACTTC. Protein sequence: CASRDSGGTQYF.

The rearrangement joins TRBV7-8 to TRBJ1-2; maybe TRBD1 (5 bases). CDR3 length: 15 amino acids. V was cut by 1 base and J by 5 bases, with 14 bases left in between. Germline V gene data show CDR1 as SGHVS and CDR2 as FQNEAQ. For the CDR3, the DNA is TGTGCCAGCAGCTTAGGCGGGGGGAGGTCGTATGGCTACACCTTC. Encoded protein: CASSLGGGRSYGYTF.

In this sample, this clonotype turned up many times. V gene TRBV12-3 or TRBV12-4 combines with J gene TRBJ2-3; D ambiguous. CDR3 length: 14 residues. The V end lost 6 bases, the J end lost 0 bases, and 10 bases lay between the germline ends. CDR3 loop: CASRGGTSTDTQYF. The CDR3 DNA is TGTGCCAGCAGGGGCGGAACTAGCACAGATACGCAGTATTTT.

The rearrangement joins TRBV7-2 to TRBJ2-7, with 8 bases matching TRBD2. Trimming at V came to 1 base and at J to 2 bases, leaving 13 bases not matched to a gene. The CDR3 spans 18 residues. Germline V gene data show CDR1 as SGHTA and CDR2 as FQGNSA. This chain's CDR3 is CASSLGVVRLAGTYEQYF. The CDR3 DNA reads TGTGCCAGCAGCTTAGGGGTCGTCCGGTTAGCGGGGACCTACGAGCAGTACTTC.

This clonotype was observed at least ten times. J is TRBJ2-7 and V is TRBV3-1; the D is unclear. The V end lost 4 bases, the J end lost 0 bases, and 10 bases lay between the germline ends. The length of the CDR3 is 14 residues. The germline gives CDR1 LGHDT, CDR2 YNNKEL (reference sequence). DNA of the CDR3: TGTGCCAGCAGCCTAGGGCCCGCCTCCTACGAGCAGTACTTC. The encoded protein is CASSLGPASYEQYF.

Many counts were recorded for this clonotype. This chain links TRBV20-1 with TRBJ2-7, with 8 bases fitting TRBD1. The V and J ends lost 4 bases and 4 bases, in that order; junction bases with no gene match: 6. Germline CDR1 and CDR2: DFQATT and SNEGSKA (reference sequence). The length of the CDR3 is 13 residues. The DNA for the CDR3 is TGCAGTGCTAAGGGGACAGGAAGATACGAGCAGTACTTC. Its protein product is CSAKGTGRYEQYF.

The rearrangement uses TRBV7-3 and TRBJ1-1, with D unclear. Germline V lookup: CDR1 SGHTA, CDR2 FQGTGA. The CDR3 contains 14 residues. With 5 bases removed from V and 5 bases from J, the gap between germline ends came to 15 bases. As DNA, the CDR3 is TGTGCCAGCAGCGTAAACCCCGCGGGGACTGAAGCTTTCTTT. Translation gives CASSVNPAGTEAFF.

A word on this clonotype: One junction end does not reproduce the germline sequence, and a read error may be involved. Here the CDR3 reads CASSLAERGNTKAFF. DNA of the CDR3: TGTGCCAGCAGCTTAGCGGAGAGAGGGAACACTAAAGCTTTCTTT. The rearrangement uses TRBV7-6 and TRBJ1-1; D unclear. The CDR3 is 15 residues long. Germline V gene lookup returns CDR1 SGHVS and CDR2 FNYEAQ.

A remark on this clonotype: The CDR3 ends on some other residue instead of the conserved phenylalanine or tryptophan, so this is likely a read error. This sequence joins TRBV4-3 and TRBJ2-1, with D unclear. V was clipped by 4 bases and J by 0 bases, with 10 bases between them. The CDR3 totals 15 residues. Germline V gene sequence: CDR1 LGHNA, CDR2 YSLEER. The CDR3 region is CASSRRDFSYNEQFS. The CDR3 nucleotides read TGCGCCAGCAGCCGCAGAGACTTCTCCTACAATGAGCAGTTCTCC.

This clonotype showed up many times. The CDR3 region is CASSFGRVYNNEQFF. CDR3 sequence (DNA): TGTGCCAGCAGCTTTGGACGGGTATACAACAATGAGCAGTTCTTC. V gene TRBV11-3 combines with J gene TRBJ2-1; no clear D gene. Trimming stripped 3 bases from V and 5 bases from J, with 14 bases between. CDR3 length: 15 residues. Germline values: CDR1 SGHNT, CDR2 YENEEA.

The V gene is TRBV7-8, the J gene TRBJ2-1; unclear D gene. The V end lost 2 bases, the J end lost 5 bases, and 7 bases lay between the germline ends. Germline V CDR1 and CDR2: SGHVS, FQNEAQ. This CDR3 has 13 amino acids. The CDR3 DNA is TGTGCCAGCAGCTTATATCAGCACAATGAGCAGTTCTTC. Translating gives CASSLYQHNEQFF.

The chain is built from TRBV7-8 and TRBJ1-2, with D possibly TRBD1 on 6 matching bases. V was pared by 8 bases and J by 7 bases, with 17 bases between. Germline-derived CDR1 and CDR2 are SGHVS and FQNEAQ. The CDR3 is 13 residues long. The CDR3 bases are TGTGCCAGCGGGGCAGGGGTGATCTCTGGCTACACCTTC. Its translation is CASGAGVISGYTF.

This clonotype was detected many times. The chain uses TRBV7-9 and TRBJ2-1, with a tentative D call TRBD2 (6 bases). The CDR3 is 13 residues long. V was cut by 6 bases and J by 13 bases, with 19 bases left in between. Germline V gene sequence: CDR1 SEHNR, CDR2 FQNEAQ (reference sequence). The CDR3 spells CASSVSGPRPQFF. DNA for the CDR3: TGTGCCAGCAGTGTTAGCGGCCCGCGACCCCAGTTCTTC.

The table lists this clonotype with a few counts. The chain links TRBV20-1 to TRBJ2-7, with D perhaps TRBD2 (6 bases). V gave up 5 bases and J gave up 4 bases, with 15 bases separating them. The CDR3 sequence is 13 residues long. Germline lookup yields CDR1 DFQATT and CDR2 SNEGSKA (reference sequence). The CDR3 region has the DNA TGCAGTGCTTATCCCGGGAGTGGATACGAGCAGTACTTC. This gives the protein CSAYPGSGYEQYF.

There are many counts of this clonotype. The chain recombines TRBV12-3 or TRBV12-4 with TRBJ2-7; perhaps TRBD2 as D (5 bases). The V and J ends lost 3 bases and 6 bases respectively, with 12 bases between them. The CDR3 covers 13 residues. CDR3 sequence reads: CASSLNLAGEQYF. The DNA for the CDR3 is TGTGCCAGCAGTTTGAACCTCGCGGGCGAGCAGTACTTC.

This clonotype was recorded a few times. The rearrangement links TRBV19 to TRBJ2-3, with 7 nucleotides matching TRBD2. Unmatched junction bases numbered 7, after V lost 5 bases and J lost 2 bases. This CDR3 has 15 amino acids. Germline V gene sequence: CDR1 LNHDA, CDR2 SQIVND (reference sequence). This CDR3 reads CASSVTSQNTDTQYF. The CDR3 DNA reads as TGTGCCAGTAGTGTGACTAGCCAGAACACAGATACGCAGTATTTT.

A few counts support this clonotype. The genes are TRBV6-5 and TRBJ2-6, with TRBD1 matching 12 bases. Germline CDR1 MNHEY, CDR2 SVGAGI. The CDR3 extends over 17 amino acids. V was clipped by 2 bases and J by 4 bases; unmatched bases: 3. CDR3 DNA sequence: TGTGCCAGCAGTTACATGGGACAGGGGGCCGGGGCCAACGTCCTGACTTTC. This codes for CASSYMGQGAGANVLTF.

Many counts were recorded for this clonotype. The V gene is TRBV28, the J gene TRBJ1-6; no reliable D call. The ends were cut back, 6 bases at V and 6 bases at J, with 9 bases in the middle. The germline gives CDR1 MDHEN, CDR2 SYDVKM. The CDR3 totals 13 residues. The CDR3 spells CASRIRSNSPLHF. As DNA, the CDR3 is TGTGCCAGCAGAATCAGGAGTAATTCACCCCTCCACTTT.

This CDR3 reads CASSRWTGRLFF. As DNA, the CDR3 is TGTGCCAGCAGCCGGTGGACAGGGAGGCTGTTTTTT. The V and J genes are TRBV7-9 and TRBJ2-2, with 8 bases fitting TRBD1. The CDR3 runs 12 residues. Germline V gene data show CDR1 as SEHNR and CDR2 as FQNEAQ (reference sequence). J gave up 13 bases and V 5 bases, and 6 bases lay outside the gene matches. Supplemented by reference TRBV7-9 and TRBJ2-2, the full variable domain reads DTGVSQNPRHKITKRGQNVTFRCDPISEHNRLYWYRQTLGQGPEFLTYFQNEAQLEKSRLLSDRFSAERPKGSFSTLEIQRTEQGDSAMYLCASSRWTGRLFFGEGSRLTVL.

This clonotype was seen more than once but under ten times. The genes are TRBV6-1 and TRBJ2-1; 8 bases match TRBD1. Germline V gene sequence: CDR1 MNHNS, CDR2 SASEGT. Unmatched junction bases numbered 6, after V lost 6 bases and J lost 2 bases. This CDR3 is 15 amino acids long. CDR3 sequence (DNA): TGTGCCAGCAGACAAGACAGGGGTCCCTACAATGAGCAGTTCTTC. This encodes CASRQDRGPYNEQFF.

A few counts support this clonotype. The chain joins TRBV6-1 to TRBJ1-5; no firm D call. Germline-derived CDR1 and CDR2 are MNHNS and SASEGT. This CDR3 comprises 12 residues. Trimming stripped 7 bases from V and 16 bases from J, with 20 bases between. The CDR3 DNA sequence: TGTGCCAGCAAAGAGGAGTTTGGACCCTTCCATTTT. It is translated as CASKEEFGPFHF.

The V gene is TRBV27, the J gene TRBJ2-7; D possibly corresponds to TRBD2 (5 bases). The V end was cut by 7 bases, the J end by 3 bases, with 7 bases between. Germline lookup yields CDR1 MNHEY and CDR2 SMNVEV (reference sequence). The CDR3 length is 11 residues. As DNA, the CDR3 is TGTGCCAGCATGGCGGGCTACGAGCAGTACTTC. The encoded protein is CASMAGYEQYF.

This clonotype was observed a handful of times. The chain joins TRBV20-1 to TRBJ2-1; D unresolved. The V end lost 3 bases, the J end lost 0 bases, and 6 bases lay between the germline ends. CDR1 and CDR2 (germline): DFQATT, SNEGSKA (reference sequence). The CDR3 spans 13 residues. The DNA of the CDR3 is TGCAGTGCTAGCGCGACCTCCTACAATGAGCAGTTCTTC. Its translation is CSASATSYNEQFF.

The genes are TRBV19 and TRBJ1-5, with D unresolved. The germline V and J ends were trimmed by 1 base and 15 bases, with 22 bases remaining between them. This CDR3 has 15 residues. Per the germline V gene, CDR1 is LNHDA and CDR2 is SQIVND (reference sequence). Here the CDR3 reads CASSIGSSIFHHAHF. The CDR3 DNA reads TGTGCCAGTAGTATAGGCAGCTCTATATTCCACCATGCGCATTTT. The whole variable domain, remainder taken from reference TRBV19 and TRBJ1-5, is DGGITQSPKYLFRKEGQNVTLSCEQNLNHDAMYWYRQDPGQGLRLIYYSQIVNDFQKGDIAEGYSVSREKKESFPLTVTSAQKNPTAFYLCASSIGSSIFHHAHFGDGTRLSIL.

In this sample, this clonotype turned up many times. This chain uses TRBV6-1 with TRBJ1-2; unclear D gene. The CDR3 spans 12 residues. V was cut by 4 bases and J by 5 bases, with 8 bases left in between. Germline values: CDR1 MNHNS, CDR2 SASEGT. The CDR3 DNA follows: TGTGCCAGCAGTGTAGGATCTTATGGCTACACCTTC. Amino acids: CASSVGSYGYTF.

This clonotype was seen ten or more times. J is TRBJ1-2 and V is TRBV10-3; D is possibly TRBD1 (5 bases). The CDR3 runs to 14 residues. Looked up from germline, CDR1 is ENHRY and CDR2 is SYGVKD. V was pared by 3 bases and J by 2 bases, with 10 bases between. CDR3 DNA: TGTGCCATCAGTGATCCGGGACGGAACTATGGCTACACCTTC. Translation: CAISDPGRNYGYTF.

This chain joins TRBV24-1 and TRBJ2-1; D not certain. The CDR3 spans 18 residues. Looked up from germline, CDR1 is KGHDR and CDR2 is SFDVKD. V lost 3 bases to trimming and J lost 0 bases, with 17 bases between them. The CDR3 loop reads CATSDVDSPDTSYNEQFF. In DNA, the CDR3 is TGTGCCACCAGTGATGTAGACTCCCCGGATACCTCCTACAATGAGCAGTTCTTC.

Many counts were recorded for this clonotype. The V call is TRBV28, the J call TRBJ2-5; D gene unclear. With 3 bases removed from V and 0 bases from J, the gap between germline ends came to 5 bases. CDR3 length: 13 residues. Germline values: CDR1 MDHEN, CDR2 SYDVKM. The CDR3 loop is CASSLTDQETQYF. CDR3 nucleotides: TGTGCCAGCAGTTTGACTGACCAAGAGACCCAGTACTTC. Combining the CDR3 with reference TRBV28 and TRBJ2-5 gives the whole variable domain DVKVTQSSRYLVKRTGEKVFLECVQDMDHENMFWYRQDPGLGLRLIYFSYDVKMKEKGDIPEGYSVSREKKERFSLILESASTNQTSMYLCASSLTDQETQYFGPGTRLLVL.